These 20 T cell receptor beta chains were all obtained from the same sample, sequenced in a study of blood T cell repertoires in COVID-19. Data came from immunoSEQ multiplex PCR; TCRdb stores just in-frame clones and leaves some out. Seen here are hundreds of thousands of clones, more than 70% observed once, and the top ten hold 7.8%. Sequenced material: peripheral blood. All receptors derive from a woman aged 50 to 60 who had recovered from COVID-19.

The chain employs TRBV7-8 and TRBJ1-2, with 9 bases matching TRBD1. Germline V lookup: CDR1 SGHVS, CDR2 FQNEAQ. There are 13 residues in the CDR3. V shed 5 bases and J 7 bases; nucleotides not matched to a gene: 5. The CDR3 loop reads CASSGTGGGGYTF. In DNA form, the CDR3 reads TGTGCCAGCAGCGGAACAGGGGGCGGTGGCTACACCTTC.

The table lists this clone with a count of one. The chain is built from TRBV6-4 and TRBJ2-5, with 12 bases identical to TRBD2. With 6 bases clipped from V and 2 bases from J, the junction kept 7 bases outside the gene matches. CDR1 MRHNA and CDR2 SNTAGT come from the germline V gene. This CDR3 has 16 residues. Written as DNA, the CDR3 is TGTGCCAGCAGCCAGACTAGCGGGGGTCCTCAAGAGACCCAGTACTTC. This codes for CASSQTSGGPQETQYF.

This chain connects TRBV13 to TRBJ2-6, with no clear D. The V and J ends lost 3 bases and 2 bases respectively, with 2 bases between them. The germline V gene encodes CDR1 PRHDT and CDR2 FYEKMQ (reference sequence). CDR3 size: 13 residues. In DNA, the CDR3 is TGTGCCAGCAGCTTTACTGGGGCCAACGTCCTGACTTTC. Protein product: CASSFTGANVLTF.

The chain carries TRBV6-2 or TRBV6-3 and TRBJ2-2; 8 bases are a match to TRBD2. This CDR3 contains 18 residues. Germline V gene sequence: CDR1 MNHEY, CDR2 SVGEGT. Unmatched junction bases numbered 9, after V lost 0 bases and J lost 3 bases. DNA for the CDR3: TGTGCCAGCAGTTACTCGAAGGGGACTAGTTTCGACACCGGGGAGCTGTTTTTT. Translated, it gives CASSYSKGTSFDTGELFF.

This rearrangement joins TRBV7-8 to TRBJ2-1, with no clear D. The CDR3 is 17 residues long. Germline V CDR1 and CDR2: SGHVS, FQNEAQ. With 2 bases removed from V and 0 bases from J, the gap between germline ends came to 14 bases. The CDR3 DNA reads as TGTGCCAGCAGCTTATCCTACAAAGACACCTCCTACAATGAGCAGTTCTTC. It translates to CASSLSYKDTSYNEQFF.

This chain links TRBV6-4 with TRBJ1-4; tentatively, D is TRBD1 (5 bases). The V end lost 6 bases, the J end lost 5 bases, and 16 bases lay between the germline ends. Looked up from germline, CDR1 is MRHNA and CDR2 is SNTAGT. The CDR3 loop spans 15 amino acids. In nucleotides, the CDR3 is TGTGCCAGCAGCAGGGAGGCAGGACAAAATGAAAAACTGTTTTTT. Amino acid sequence: CASSREAGQNEKLFF.

The chain links TRBV28 to TRBJ2-2; the match to TRBD2 covers 7 bases. Trimming cost V 3 bases and J 0 bases; bases outside gene matches: 4. The CDR3 sequence is 16 residues long. Germline loops: CDR1 MDHEN, CDR2 SYDVKM. The CDR3 loop is CASSFHAGANTGELFF. The CDR3 DNA follows: TGTGCCAGCAGTTTCCATGCGGGGGCGAACACCGGGGAGCTGTTTTTT.

This clone was seen a handful of times. The rearrangement links TRBV25-1 to TRBJ1-6; 7 bases are shared with TRBD1. The V gene end was trimmed by 6 bases and the J gene end by 9 bases; junction bases not matched to a gene: 8. CDR1 is MGHDK and CDR2 is SYGVNS in the germline V gene. The length of the CDR3 is 14 residues. The CDR3 loop reads CASRLDRASSPLHF. CDR3 DNA: TGTGCCAGCAGGTTAGACAGGGCGAGTTCACCCCTCCACTTT. The whole variable domain, remainder taken from reference TRBV25-1 and TRBJ1-6, is EADIYQTPRYLVIGTGKKITLECSQTMGHDKMYWYQQDPGMELHLIHYSYGVNSTEKGDLSSESTVSRIRTEHFPLTLESARPSHTSQYLCASRLDRASSPLHFGNGTRLTVT.

The rearrangement links TRBV9 to TRBJ2-1; TRBD2 aligns across 8 bases. The J segment lost 6 bases and the V segment lost 2 bases, leaving 4 bases of the junction unmatched. Germline CDR1 reads SGDLS; CDR2 reads YYNGEE. CDR3 length: 14 amino acids. The CDR3 bases are TGTGCCAGCAGCGTTAGCGGGAACCTCAATGAGCAGTTCTTC. Its protein is CASSVSGNLNEQFF.

This clone was counted a single time. This chain links TRBV7-2 with TRBJ1-5; D gene unclear. Germline CDR1 is SGHTA and CDR2 is FQGNSA. The CDR3 length is 13 residues. V lost 1 base and J lost 7, with 8 bases in between. CDR3 DNA sequence: TGTGCCAGCAGCTTAGTCGAGCGGCAGCCCCAGCATTTT. Residues: CASSLVERQPQHF.

The chain uses TRBV5-3 and TRBJ1-6; D call uncertain. TRBV5-3 counts as an open reading frame of uncertain function. V shed 8 bases and J shed 6 bases, with 12 bases lying between them. This CDR3 region has 13 residues. The CDR3: CARPSRSNSPLHF. Here the CDR3 DNA reads TGTGCCAGGCCGTCGCGGTCTAATTCACCCCTCCACTTT.

The chain is built from TRBV25-1 and TRBJ1-1; TRBD1 agrees at 8 bases. The CDR3 contains 14 residues. Germline CDR1 is MGHDK and CDR2 is SYGVNS. Germline trimming cut 4 bases from V and 6 bases from J; bases unmatched to any gene: 7. The CDR3 coding sequence is TGTGCCAGCAGTGCCTCGGACAGGGTCGCTGAAGCTTTCTTT. Amino acids: CASSASDRVAEAFF.

The chain has TRBV10-3 and TRBJ2-3; TRBD1 might be the D (5 bases). The V end was cut by 6 bases, the J end by 2 bases, with 9 bases between. The CDR3 length is 13 residues. Germline V CDR1 and CDR2: ENHRY, SYGVKD. CDR3 coding DNA: TGTGCCATCAGGGCGACAGCCACAGATACGCAGTATTTT. Its translation is CAIRATATDTQYF.

The chain employs TRBV5-1 and TRBJ2-6, with 8 bases aligning to TRBD1. The CDR3 sequence is 16 residues long. Germline loops: CDR1 SGHRS, CDR2 YFSETQ. After removal of 1 base from V and 3 bases from J, the junction contained 3 bases not matched to a gene. CDR3 nucleotide sequence: TGCGCCAGCAGCTTGCAGGGGGCAATTGGGGCCAACGTCCTGACTTTC. As protein: CASSLQGAIGANVLTF.

The DNA for the CDR3 is TGTGCCAGCAGCAGGCGGGGAGGTCTAGCTGGAAACACCATATATTTT. It translates to CASSRRGGLAGNTIYF. This chain connects TRBV7-9 to TRBJ1-3, with no clear D. V was shortened by 5 bases and J by 2 bases, with 16 bases between the two germline ends. In germline, CDR1 is SEHNR, CDR2 FQNEAQ (reference sequence). CDR3 length: 16 amino acids.

This chain connects TRBV20-1 to TRBJ2-4; D is perhaps TRBD2 (5 bases). This CDR3 is 14 amino acids long. Trimming stripped 3 bases from V and 0 bases from J, with 9 bases between. The germline gives CDR1 DFQATT, CDR2 SNEGSKA (reference sequence). DNA of the CDR3: TGCAGTGCTAGTGGTCGGGGAGCCAAAAACATTCAGTACTTC. Amino acids: CSASGRGAKNIQYF.

The chain joins TRBV28 to TRBJ2-7, with 8 positions matching TRBD1. Germline-derived CDR1 and CDR2 are MDHEN and SYDVKM. The CDR3 sequence is 13 residues long. The V and J ends lost 7 bases and 3 bases, in that order; junction bases with no gene match: 5. The CDR3 here is CASMSGGFYEQYF. The DNA for the CDR3 is TGTGCCAGCATGTCAGGGGGCTTCTACGAGCAGTACTTC.

The chain links TRBV6-5 to TRBJ1-2; D uncertain. V lost 5 bases to trimming and J lost 7 bases, with 11 bases between them. Germline CDR1 MNHEY, CDR2 SVGAGI. The CDR3 contains 12 residues. The CDR3 DNA is TGTGCCAGCAGTCAGTCCAGCGGTGGCTACACCTTC. Translating it yields CASSQSSGGYTF.

The chain is built from TRBV6-5 and TRBJ2-5; D not resolved. Deletions cut 8 bases from V and 2 bases from J, with 12 bases between. CDR1 is MNHEY, CDR2 SVGAGI, per germline. There are 13 residues in the CDR3. The DNA of the CDR3 is TGTGCCAGCCGGTACGCTTCACAAGAGACCCAGTACTTC. This translates into CASRYASQETQYF.

V gene TRBV6-5 combines with J gene TRBJ2-7; 15 bases match TRBD2. The CDR3 is 15 amino acids. Germline V gene lookup returns CDR1 MNHEY and CDR2 SVGAGI. Trimming cost V 6 bases and J 7 bases; bases outside gene matches: 7. CDR3 in DNA: TGTGCCAGCAGAGGGACTAGCGGGGGGTACGGTGAGCAGTACTTC. This codes for CASRGTSGGYGEQYF.